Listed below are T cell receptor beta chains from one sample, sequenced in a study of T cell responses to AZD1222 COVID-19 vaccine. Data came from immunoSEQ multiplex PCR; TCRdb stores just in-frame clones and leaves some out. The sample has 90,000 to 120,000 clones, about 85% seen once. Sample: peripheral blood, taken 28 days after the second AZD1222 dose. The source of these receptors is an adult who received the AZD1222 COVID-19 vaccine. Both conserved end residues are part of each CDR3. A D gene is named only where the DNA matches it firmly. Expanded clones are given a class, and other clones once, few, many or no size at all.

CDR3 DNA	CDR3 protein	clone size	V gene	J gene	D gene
TGTGCCAGCAGCTTAGAGGGGACAGATACGCAGTATTTT	CASSLEGTDTQYF	.	TRBV11-3	TRBJ2-3	.
TGTGCCAGCAGCCCGAAGGGGGGGAATCAGCCCCAGCATTTT	CASSPKGGNQPQHF	.	TRBV9	TRBJ1-5	.
TGTGCCAGTAGTACCGGGGGCTATAGCAATCAGCCCCAGCATTTT	CASSTGGYSNQPQHF	few	TRBV19	TRBJ1-5	.
TGCGCCAGCAGCCAAGATGGAGTCAGGGTCAGCAACGAGCAGTACTTC	CASSQDGVRVSNEQYF	.	TRBV4-1	TRBJ2-7	.
TGTGCCAGCAGCCCCGGACTAGGGGATTACGAGCAGTACTTC	CASSPGLGDYEQYF	.	TRBV3-1/TRBV3-2	TRBJ2-7	TRBD2
TGCACCAGCAGCCAAGAGGGGACTAGCGGGGGGCTGAACACCGGGGAGCTGTTTTTT	CTSSQEGTSGGLNTGELFF	.	TRBV1	TRBJ2-2	.
TGTGCCAGCAGATACAGGGGCGGGGAGCTGTTTTTT	CASRYRGGELFF	.	TRBV2	TRBJ2-2	TRBD1
TGTGCCAGCAGCGTAAGGTCCCGCAACGAAAAACTGTTTTTT	CASSVRSRNEKLFF	.	TRBV11-2	TRBJ1-4	.
TGTGCCAGCTCATCCGGGACAGGGGTTCTGGACACTGAAGCTTTCTTT	CASSSGTGVLDTEAFF	.	TRBV5-8	TRBJ1-1	TRBD1
TGTGCCAGCAGTTTATCGACAGGGGGAGCCGCCTACGAGCAGTACTTC	CASSLSTGGAAYEQYF	.	TRBV27	TRBJ2-7	TRBD1
TGTGCCAGCAGCCAACGGACAGGGTCCTACGAGCAGTACTTC	CASSQRTGSYEQYF	.	TRBV3-1/TRBV3-2	TRBJ2-7	TRBD1
TGTGCCAGCAGTGGGGGACAGGGAAGAATAGCTTTCTTT	CASSGGQGRIAFF	once	TRBV28	TRBJ1-1	TRBD1
TGTGCCATCAGTGAGTCGACGGGGGCGGGCGGGGAGCTGTTTTTT	CAISESTGAGGELFF	.	TRBV10-3	TRBJ2-2	.
TGCGCCAGCAGCCAAGCCGGGGGCAGGGCGAACACTGAAGCTTTCTTT	CASSQAGGRANTEAFF	.	TRBV4-1	TRBJ1-1	.
TGCGCCAGCAGCGAACGAGAGGGCACAGATACGCAGTATTTT	CASSEREGTDTQYF	once	TRBV5-1	TRBJ2-3	.
TGTGCCAGCAGCTTAGCCCCGACAGGGGTTTACGAGCAGTACTTC	CASSLAPTGVYEQYF	.	TRBV7-4	TRBJ2-7	TRBD1
TGTGCCAGCAGCCCCGGGACAGGGTTTAACTATGGCTACACCTTC	CASSPGTGFNYGYTF	.	TRBV9	TRBJ1-2	TRBD1